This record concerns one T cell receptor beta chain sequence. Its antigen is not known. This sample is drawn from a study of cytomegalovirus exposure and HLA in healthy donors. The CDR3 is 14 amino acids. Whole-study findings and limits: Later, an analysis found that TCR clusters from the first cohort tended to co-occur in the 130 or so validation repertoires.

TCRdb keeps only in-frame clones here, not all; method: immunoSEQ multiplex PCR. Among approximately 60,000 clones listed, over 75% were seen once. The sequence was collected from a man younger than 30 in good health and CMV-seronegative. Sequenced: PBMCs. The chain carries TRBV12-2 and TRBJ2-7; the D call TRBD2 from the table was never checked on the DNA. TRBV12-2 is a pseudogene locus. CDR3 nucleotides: TGTGCAAGTCGCCTACGGGACTCTCCTTACGAGCAGTACTTC. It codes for CASRLRDSPYEQYF.